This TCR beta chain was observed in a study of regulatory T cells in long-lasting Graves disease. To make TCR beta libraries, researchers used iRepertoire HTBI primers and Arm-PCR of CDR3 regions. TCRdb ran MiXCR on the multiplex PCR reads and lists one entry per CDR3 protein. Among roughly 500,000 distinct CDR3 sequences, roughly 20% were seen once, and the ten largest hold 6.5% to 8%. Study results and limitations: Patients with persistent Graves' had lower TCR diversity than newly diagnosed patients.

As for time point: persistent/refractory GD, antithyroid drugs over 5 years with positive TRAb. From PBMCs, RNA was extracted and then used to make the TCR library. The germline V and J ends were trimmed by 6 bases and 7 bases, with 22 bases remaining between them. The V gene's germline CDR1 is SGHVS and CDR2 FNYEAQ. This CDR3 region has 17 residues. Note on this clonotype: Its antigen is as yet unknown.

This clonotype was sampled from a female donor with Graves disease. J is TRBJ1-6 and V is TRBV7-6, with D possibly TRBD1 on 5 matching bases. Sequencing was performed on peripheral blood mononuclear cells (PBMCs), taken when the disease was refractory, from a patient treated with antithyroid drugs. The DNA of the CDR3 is TGTGCCAGCAGACCGACAGCAATTCCATCGATGAATTCACCCCTCCACTTT. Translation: CASRPTAIPSMNSPLHF.